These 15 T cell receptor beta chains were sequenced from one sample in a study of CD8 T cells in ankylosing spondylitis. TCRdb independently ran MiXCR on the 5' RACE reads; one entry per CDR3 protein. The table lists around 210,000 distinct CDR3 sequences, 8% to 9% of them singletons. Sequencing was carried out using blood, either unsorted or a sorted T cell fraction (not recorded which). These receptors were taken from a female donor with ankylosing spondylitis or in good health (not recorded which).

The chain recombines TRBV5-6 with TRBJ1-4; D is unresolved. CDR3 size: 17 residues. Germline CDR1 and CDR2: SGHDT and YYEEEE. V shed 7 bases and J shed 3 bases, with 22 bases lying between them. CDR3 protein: CASGPEDRRGSNEKLFF. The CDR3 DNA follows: TGTGCCAGCGGCCCCGAAGACCGACGGGGATCTAATGAAAAACTGTTTTTT. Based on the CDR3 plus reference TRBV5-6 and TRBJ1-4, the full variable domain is DAGVTQSPTHLIKTRGQQVTLRCSPKSGHDTVSWYQQALGQGPQFIFQYYEEEERQRGNFPDRFSGHQFPNYSSELNVNALLLGDSALYLCASGPEDRRGSNEKLFFGSGTQLSVL.

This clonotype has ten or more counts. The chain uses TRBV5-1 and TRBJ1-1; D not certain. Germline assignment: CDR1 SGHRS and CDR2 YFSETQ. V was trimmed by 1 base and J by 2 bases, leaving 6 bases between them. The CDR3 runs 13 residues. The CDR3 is CASSLTQNTEAFF. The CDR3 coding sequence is TGCGCCAGCAGCTTGACCCAAAACACTGAAGCTTTCTTT.

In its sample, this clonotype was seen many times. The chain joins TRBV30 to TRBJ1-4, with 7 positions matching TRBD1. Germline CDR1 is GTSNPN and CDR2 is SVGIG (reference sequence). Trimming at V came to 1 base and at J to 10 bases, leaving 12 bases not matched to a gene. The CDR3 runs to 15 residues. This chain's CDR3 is CAWSAQTGAGAKLFF. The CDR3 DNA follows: TGTGCCTGGAGTGCACAAACAGGGGCCGGCGCAAAACTGTTTTTT.

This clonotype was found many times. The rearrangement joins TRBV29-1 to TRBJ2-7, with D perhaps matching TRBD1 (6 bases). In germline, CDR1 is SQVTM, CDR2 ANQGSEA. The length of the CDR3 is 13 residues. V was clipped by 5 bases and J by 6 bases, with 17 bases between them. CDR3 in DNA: TGCAGCGTTTTAGGGGGAAGAACCGGCGAGCAGTACTTC. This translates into CSVLGGRTGEQYF.

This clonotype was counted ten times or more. The CDR3 is CASRANRDSSYNEQFF. CDR3 coding DNA: TGTGCCAGCAGAGCCAACAGGGATAGCTCCTACAATGAGCAGTTCTTC. V usage is TRBV6-2 or TRBV6-3 and J usage is TRBJ2-1; weak D call: TRBD1 (6 bases). The germline V gene has CDR1 MNHEY and CDR2 SVGEGT. V shed 6 bases and J shed 0 bases, with 15 bases lying between them. This CDR3 spans 16 amino acids.

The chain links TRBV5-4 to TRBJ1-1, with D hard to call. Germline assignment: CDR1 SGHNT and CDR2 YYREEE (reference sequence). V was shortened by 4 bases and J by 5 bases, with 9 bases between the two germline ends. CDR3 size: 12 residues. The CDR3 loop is CASSAYKTEAFF. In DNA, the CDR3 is TGTGCCAGCAGCGCCTACAAGACTGAAGCTTTCTTT.

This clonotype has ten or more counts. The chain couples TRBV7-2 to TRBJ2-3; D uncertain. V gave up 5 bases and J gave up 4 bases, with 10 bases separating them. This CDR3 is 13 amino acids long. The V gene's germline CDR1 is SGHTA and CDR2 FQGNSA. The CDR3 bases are TGTGCCAGCAGCCGAGTCGGGTCAGATACGCAGTATTTT. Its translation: CASSRVGSDTQYF.

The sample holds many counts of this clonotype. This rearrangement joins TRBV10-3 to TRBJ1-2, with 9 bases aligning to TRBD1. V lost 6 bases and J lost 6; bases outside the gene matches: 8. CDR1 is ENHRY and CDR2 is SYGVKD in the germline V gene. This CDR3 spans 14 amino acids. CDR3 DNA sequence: TGTGCCATCAGCACCACACAGGGGGCAAATGGCTACACCTTC. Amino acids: CAISTTQGANGYTF.

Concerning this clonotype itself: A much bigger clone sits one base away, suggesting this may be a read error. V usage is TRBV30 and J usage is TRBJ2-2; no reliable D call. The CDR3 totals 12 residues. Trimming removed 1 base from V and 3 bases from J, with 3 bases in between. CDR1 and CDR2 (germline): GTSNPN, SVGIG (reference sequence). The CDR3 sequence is CAWSGYTGELFF. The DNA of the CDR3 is TGTGCCTGGAGTGGGTACACCGGGGAGCTGTTTTTT.

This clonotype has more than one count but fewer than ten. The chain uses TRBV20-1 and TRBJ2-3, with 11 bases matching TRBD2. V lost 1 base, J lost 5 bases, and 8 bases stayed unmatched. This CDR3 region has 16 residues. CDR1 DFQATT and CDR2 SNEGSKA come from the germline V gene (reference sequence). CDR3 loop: CSARVPSGRQGDTQYF. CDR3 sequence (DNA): TGCAGTGCTAGAGTCCCTAGCGGGAGGCAGGGAGATACGCAGTATTTT.

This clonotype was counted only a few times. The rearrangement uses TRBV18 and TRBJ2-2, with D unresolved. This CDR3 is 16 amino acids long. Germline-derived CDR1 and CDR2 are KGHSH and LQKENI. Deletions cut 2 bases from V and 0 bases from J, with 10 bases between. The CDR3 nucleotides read TGTGCCAGCTCACCATCCCTGACGACGAACACCGGGGAGCTGTTTTTT. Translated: CASSPSLTTNTGELFF.

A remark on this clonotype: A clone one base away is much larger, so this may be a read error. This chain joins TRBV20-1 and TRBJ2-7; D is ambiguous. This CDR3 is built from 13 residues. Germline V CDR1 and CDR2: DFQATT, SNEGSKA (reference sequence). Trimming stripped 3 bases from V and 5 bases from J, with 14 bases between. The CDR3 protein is CSASPGFGDEQYF. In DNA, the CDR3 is TGCAGTGCTAGCCCAGGCTTTGGCGACGAGCAGTACTTC.

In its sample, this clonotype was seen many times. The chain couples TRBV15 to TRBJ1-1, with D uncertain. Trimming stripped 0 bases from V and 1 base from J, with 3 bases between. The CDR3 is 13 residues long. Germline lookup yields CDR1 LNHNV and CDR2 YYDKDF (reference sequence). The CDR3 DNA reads TGTGCCACCAGCAGAGAATGGAACACTGAAGCTTTCTTT. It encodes CATSREWNTEAFF.

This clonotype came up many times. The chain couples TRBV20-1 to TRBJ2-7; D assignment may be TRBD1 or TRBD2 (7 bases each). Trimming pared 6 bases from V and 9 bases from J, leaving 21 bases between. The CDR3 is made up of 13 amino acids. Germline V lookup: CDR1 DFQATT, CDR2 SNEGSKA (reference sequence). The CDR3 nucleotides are TGCAGTGCCGAGGGGGGGACAGAGAGCCTGCAGTACTTC. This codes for CSAEGGTESLQYF.

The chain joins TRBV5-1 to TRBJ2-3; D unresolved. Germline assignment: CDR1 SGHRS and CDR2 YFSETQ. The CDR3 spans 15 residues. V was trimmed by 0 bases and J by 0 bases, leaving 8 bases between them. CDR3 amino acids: CASSLDLWSTDTQYF. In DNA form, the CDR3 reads TGCGCCAGCAGCTTGGATCTGTGGAGCACAGATACGCAGTATTTT.